The rows below give T cell receptor beta chains drawn from one sample of a study of T cell responses to AZD1222 COVID-19 vaccine. Here immunoSEQ multiplex PCR was the method, and the copy in TCRdb shows in-frame clones only, minus some. The sample contains some 150,000 clones, around 86% of which appear only once. Sequencing was performed on peripheral blood, taken on day 0 of MenACWY control vaccination. All receptors come from an adult in good health. CDR3s include the opening cysteine and the closing phenylalanine or tryptophan. The D gene is left open where the match is weak. Clone sizes are given selectively: once, few, many, or a class where the clone is expanded.

abundance,j_gene,d_gene,v_gene,CDR3nt,CDR3aa
NA,TRBJ1-2,NA,TRBV19,TGTGCCAGTAGCTTTACCAACGTTTATGGCTACACCTTC,CASSFTNVYGYTF
NA,TRBJ2-1,NA,TRBV10-3,TGTGCCATCAGTGAGCGCCTGGGAGGGGGACTCTCCTACAATGAGCAGTTCTTC,CAISERLGGGLSYNEQFF
NA,TRBJ2-5,NA,TRBV15,TGTGCCACCAGCAGAGACAGTCAAGAGACCCAGTACTTC,CATSRDSQETQYF
NA,TRBJ1-2,NA,TRBV3-1/TRBV3-2,TGTGCCAGCAACCCGGACGGCGGGGGCGGCTACACCTTC,CASNPDGGGGYTF
NA,TRBJ1-2,TRBD1,TRBV3-1/TRBV3-2,TGTGCCAGCGCCGGAGGGGGAGGGAGGGGGCTTTATGGCTACACCTTC,CASAGGGGRGLYGYTF
NA,TRBJ1-1,NA,TRBV5-1,TGCGCCAGCAGCTTATCGAGGGGAAACACTGAAGCTTTCTTT,CASSLSRGNTEAFF
NA,TRBJ2-2,TRBD2,TRBV4-1,TGCGCCAGCAGCCAAGCAGCTAGCGGGGGGGCCCGGACCGGGGAGCTGTTTTTT,CASSQAASGGARTGELFF
few,TRBJ2-2,TRBD1,TRBV5-1,TGCGCCAGCAGCTTGGCAACACCAGGGGGCACCGGGGAGCTGTTTTTT,CASSLATPGGTGELFF
few,TRBJ2-2,TRBD1,TRBV5-1,TGCGCCAGCAGCTTCGGGGACAGATCGAACACCGGGGAGCTGTTTTTT,CASSFGDRSNTGELFF
few,TRBJ1-4,NA,TRBV3-1/TRBV3-2,TGTGCCAGCAGCCAAGCAGGGATTTTGGGTAATGAAAAACTGTTTTTT,CASSQAGILGNEKLFF
NA,TRBJ1-2,NA,TRBV28,TGTGCCAGCAGTTTGACAGGTCCGTATGGCTACACCTTC,CASSLTGPYGYTF
NA,TRBJ1-2,NA,TRBV6-5,TGTGCCAGCAGGGGGAGCTATGGCTACACCTTC,CASRGSYGYTF
NA,TRBJ2-3,NA,TRBV6-6,TGTGCCAGCAGTTACTCGGGGGGGCGCAGCACAGATACGCAGTATTTT,CASSYSGGRSTDTQYF
NA,TRBJ2-3,TRBD2,TRBV29-1,TGCAGCGGAGCTAGCGGGGAGGCAGATACGCAGTATTTT,CSGASGEADTQYF
NA,TRBJ1-1,TRBD1,TRBV27,TGTGCCAGCAGTCAAGACAGGGCCCCCAACACTGAAGCTTTCTTT,CASSQDRAPNTEAFF
NA,TRBJ2-1,NA,TRBV3-1/TRBV3-2,TGTGCCAGCAGCCATTTGGGCAATGAGCAGTTCTTC,CASSHLGNEQFF
NA,TRBJ1-6,NA,TRBV20-1,TGCAGTGCTAGTCCTTCTAGGGGGATAAATTCACCCCTCCACTTT,CSASPSRGINSPLHF
NA,TRBJ2-3,TRBD2,TRBV5-1,TGCGCCAGCAGCTTGTCGCGGGGGAGCACAGATACGCAGTATTTT,CASSLSRGSTDTQYF
NA,TRBJ2-5,TRBD2,TRBV9,TGTGCCAGCAGCCCAACTAGCGGGGGGGCCTTGGGGACCCAGTACTTC,CASSPTSGGALGTQYF
NA,TRBJ2-1,TRBD2,TRBV4-2,TGTGCCAGCAGCACCAGCGGGGCACTATACAATGAGCAGTTCTTC,CASSTSGALYNEQFF
NA,TRBJ1-2,NA,TRBV27,TGTGCCAGCAGTTCCGACCTCTATGGCTACACCTTC,CASSSDLYGYTF
NA,TRBJ1-2,TRBD1,TRBV11-2,TGTGCCAGCAGCTTAGACGGTTTCCGGCCAGGGGGGTATGGCTACACCTTC,CASSLDGFRPGGYGYTF
NA,TRBJ1-5,NA,TRBV9,TGTGCCAGCAGCGTAGATGGTAGCAATCAGCCCCAGCATTTT,CASSVDGSNQPQHF
NA,TRBJ2-2,NA,TRBV2,TGTGCCAGCAGTATCCGGGACTCCGGGCCTGGGGAGCTGTTTTTT,CASSIRDSGPGELFF
NA,TRBJ2-1,NA,TRBV28,TGTGCCAGCAGTTTCGGGTACAATGAGCAGTTCTTC,CASSFGYNEQFF
NA,TRBJ1-2,NA,TRBV12-5,TGTGCTAGTGGTTTGCGGAGGGGAGGGAACTATGGCTACACCTTC,CASGLRRGGNYGYTF
NA,TRBJ2-1,TRBD2,TRBV7-9,TGTGCCAGCAGCTTATGGACTAGCGGGGGAGGCGAGCAGTTCTTC,CASSLWTSGGGEQFF
few,TRBJ1-2,NA,TRBV2,TGTGCCAGCAGTACAGAGGAAGGGTATAGGGGCTACACCTTC,CASSTEEGYRGYTF
NA,TRBJ2-1,NA,TRBV25-1,TGTGCCAGCAGTGACCGTTTAGGGGGTAGCTCCTACAATGAGCAGTTCTTC,CASSDRLGGSSYNEQFF
NA,TRBJ2-1,NA,TRBV10-1,TGCGCCAGCAGTGACGACCCCGGGATCTCCAATGAGCAGTTCTTC,CASSDDPGISNEQFF
NA,TRBJ1-4,NA,TRBV3-1/TRBV3-2,TGTGCCAGCAGCCAACGGACAGATTCTGAAAAACTGTTTTTT,CASSQRTDSEKLFF
NA,TRBJ1-1,NA,TRBV2,TGTGCCAGCAGTGAAGGGGGAGACTCCCCGGCCACTGAAGCTTTCTTT,CASSEGGDSPATEAFF
few,TRBJ1-1,NA,TRBV14,TGTGCCAGCAGCCAAGATGGGACGATCGCTGAAGCTTTCTTT,CASSQDGTIAEAFF
NA,TRBJ1-4,NA,TRBV7-8,TGTGCCAGCAGCCCCTACAGGGTTCCCTTTAACGAAAAACTGTTTTTT,CASSPYRVPFNEKLFF
many,TRBJ1-1,NA,TRBV6-5,TGTGCCAGCAGTACCGAGGGGTCCGGGGGCAATGAAGCTTTCTTT,CASSTEGSGGNEAFF
NA,TRBJ1-3,NA,TRBV18,TGTGCCAGCTCACCAGGGACCGGAAACACCATATATTTT,CASSPGTGNTIYF
NA,TRBJ2-6,NA,TRBV19,TGTGCCAGTAACGGAGGCTGGGCCAACGTCCTGACTTTC,CASNGGWANVLTF
once,TRBJ1-5,NA,TRBV28,TGTGCCAGCAGTCCTCCGGTGGGGGGCAATCAGCCCCAGCATTTT,CASSPPVGGNQPQHF
NA,TRBJ1-1,TRBD1,TRBV4-2,TGTGCCAGCAGCCAAGGGCCGACAGGGATGAACACTGAAGCTTTCTTT,CASSQGPTGMNTEAFF
NA,TRBJ1-1,TRBD1,TRBV3-1/TRBV3-2,TGTGCCAGCAGCCTTGAAGGGACAGGGAGGTCGCGCACTGAAGCTTTCTTT,CASSLEGTGRSRTEAFF
NA,TRBJ1-5,NA,TRBV10-3,TGTGCCATTTCATTGGACGGAAGCTATCAGCCCCAGCATTTT,CAISLDGSYQPQHF
once,TRBJ1-2,NA,TRBV29-1,TGCAGCGTTGTTACGGACAATGGCTACACCTTC,CSVVTDNGYTF
few,TRBJ2-2,TRBD1,TRBV7-9,TGTGCCAGCAGCCCACAGGGGGCCGGGGAGCTGTTTTTT,CASSPQGAGELFF
NA,TRBJ1-1,NA,TRBV24-1,TGTGCCACCAGCTCCCCGGGGGGCACTGAAGCTTTCTTT,CATSSPGGTEAFF
NA,TRBJ1-2,NA,TRBV6-5,TGTGCCAGCAGGCCAAACAGGGACGACTATGGCTACACCTTC,CASRPNRDDYGYTF
NA,TRBJ1-1,TRBD1,TRBV9,TGTGCCAGCAGCCCGGACAGGGGGAGGACTGAAGCTTTCTTT,CASSPDRGRTEAFF
few,TRBJ2-1,NA,TRBV6-2/TRBV6-3,TGTGCCAGCAGTACCTCCTCGGGAACGAATGAGCAGTTCTTC,CASSTSSGTNEQFF
NA,TRBJ1-2,NA,TRBV27,TGTGCCAGTGGGATCTCCTCTAACTATGGCTACACCTTC,CASGISSNYGYTF
NA,TRBJ1-1,TRBD1,TRBV24-1,TGTGCCACCAGTGATTTACAGGGGGACACTGAAGCTTTCTTT,CATSDLQGDTEAFF
NA,TRBJ1-2,TRBD1,TRBV5-1,TGCGCCAGCAGCTTACAGGGGGCGGATGTAATGTCTTATGGCTACACCTTC,CASSLQGADVMSYGYTF
NA,TRBJ2-7,NA,TRBV11-2,TGTGCCAGCCCGGCGGTGACGGTCTACGAGCAGTACTTC,CASPAVTVYEQYF
NA,TRBJ2-2,TRBD1,TRBV11-1,TGTGCCAGCAGCCTAGACAGGGGGTTGATGTTTTTT,CASSLDRGLMFF